The 29 T cell receptor beta chains presented below share a single source sample, sequenced in a study of a mutant IDH1 vaccine in newly diagnosed glioma. Sequencing used immunoSEQ multiplex PCR; TCRdb keeps in-frame clones, though not all of them. The data contain about 33,000 clones, 75% of them singletons. As to time point: week 47, end of study. Each dose of the vaccine consisted of 300 ug of mutant IDH1 20-mer peptide, with topical imiquimod. These TCRs' antigens remain unknown. The sequences come from PBMCs, collected from a glioma patient whose treatment included an IDH1 peptide vaccine. The receptors come from a man aged 35 to 55 with glioma.

The rearrangement uses TRBV29-1 and TRBJ1-1; 9 bases are shared with TRBD1. The V gene end was trimmed by 5 bases and the J gene end by 8 bases; junction bases not matched to a gene: 6. The germline CDR1 and CDR2 sequences are SQVTM and ANQGSEA. This CDR3 contains 12 residues. The CDR3: CSVPSGTGEAFF. The DNA for the CDR3 is TGCAGCGTTCCGTCCGGGACAGGGGAAGCTTTCTTT.

V gene TRBV6-5 combines with J gene TRBJ1-4; 7 nucleotides agree with TRBD1. The trim removed 8 bases at V and 8 bases at J, leaving 5 bases unmatched. Germline V lookup: CDR1 MNHEY, CDR2 SVGAGI. CDR3 length: 12 residues. CDR3 region: CASGDRGEKLFF. The CDR3 nucleotides are TGTGCCAGCGGGGACAGAGGCGAAAAACTGTTTTTT.

The sample holds a few counts of this clone. The rearrangement joins TRBV6-6 to TRBJ1-2; tentatively, D is TRBD1 (6 bases). V was cut by 4 bases and J by 13 bases, with 16 bases left in between. Germline-derived CDR1 and CDR2 are MNHNY and SVGAGI (reference sequence). This CDR3 has 12 amino acids. The CDR3 protein is CASSSRGEVRTF. The DNA of the CDR3 is TGTGCCAGCAGTTCCAGGGGAGAAGTGCGCACCTTC.

About this clone: The junction shows a germline mismatch at one end, possibly a read error. This chain links TRBV11-3 with TRBJ1-2, with D tentatively TRBD1 (6 bases). The CDR3 is 12 amino acids. Germline CDR1 reads SGHNT; CDR2 reads YENEEA. For the CDR3, the DNA is TGTGCCAGCAGCTGGAGCGGACAGCTCGGAGACTTC. Residues: CASSWSGQLGDF.

The chain carries TRBV5-1 and TRBJ2-3, with unresolved D. V was trimmed by 0 bases and J by 3 bases, leaving 23 bases between them. The CDR3 totals 19 residues. Germline-derived CDR1 and CDR2 are SGHRS and YFSETQ. CDR3: CASSLGLFPGSKITDTQYF. The CDR3 coding sequence is TGCGCCAGCAGCTTGGGCCTATTCCCGGGCTCAAAGATTACAGATACGCAGTATTTT.

The chain has TRBV6-5 and TRBJ2-1, with 8 positions matching TRBD1. V dropped 4 bases and J dropped 8; count of bases not matched to a gene: 7. The CDR3 has 14 residues. The germline gives CDR1 MNHEY, CDR2 SVGAGI. The CDR3: CASSSSDRVDEQFF. CDR3 in DNA: TGTGCCAGCAGTTCCTCGGACAGGGTCGATGAGCAGTTCTTC.

V is TRBV6-1 and J is TRBJ1-5; D unclear. Germline lookup yields CDR1 MNHNS and CDR2 SASEGT. The ends were cut back, 4 bases at V and 1 base at J, with 5 bases in the middle. The CDR3 covers 13 residues. The CDR3: CASSGDSNQPQHF. The DNA of the CDR3 is TGTGCCAGCAGTGGCGACAGCAATCAGCCCCAGCATTTT.

The chain recombines TRBV2 with TRBJ1-6; TRBD1 matches at 7 bases. The J segment lost 6 bases and the V segment lost 9 bases, leaving 8 bases of the junction unmatched. The CDR3 consists of 14 residues. CDR1 is SNHLY and CDR2 is FYNNEI in the germline V gene. The CDR3 bases are TGTGCCAGTCGGGGAGGGGGCTTTAATTCACCCCTCCACTTT. This gives the protein CASRGGGFNSPLHF.

This chain links TRBV7-2 with TRBJ2-1; TRBD2 matches 10 bases. After removal of 5 bases from V and 10 bases from J, the junction contained 11 bases not matched to a gene. There are 15 residues in the CDR3. Germline V CDR1 and CDR2: SGHTA, FQGNSA. The CDR3, as DNA: TGTGCCAGCAGCCTACAACTAGCGGGACTTGGGGAGCAGTTCTTC. Its translation: CASSLQLAGLGEQFF.

This clone was detected a few times. The genes are TRBV7-2 and TRBJ2-3, with 7 bases aligning to TRBD1. The CDR3 extends over 14 amino acids. Germline V gives CDR1 SGHTA, CDR2 FQGNSA. V lost 5 bases, J lost 0 bases, and 2 bases stayed unmatched. The CDR3 nucleotides are TGTGCCAGCAGCCGGGACAGCAGCACAGATACGCAGTATTTT. This encodes CASSRDSSTDTQYF.

V and J are TRBV7-2 and TRBJ2-1, with TRBD2 matching over 13 bases. The CDR3 length is 16 residues. Losses at the gene ends were 4 bases for V and 12 bases for J; bases not matched to a gene: 12. Germline V gives CDR1 SGHTA, CDR2 FQGNSA. The CDR3 sequence: CASSSTRTSGSGWQFF. For the CDR3, the DNA is TGTGCCAGCAGCTCGACCAGGACTAGCGGGAGTGGGTGGCAGTTCTTC. Full variable domain (outside the CDR3, taken from reference TRBV7-2 and TRBJ2-1): GAGVSQSPSNKVTEKGKDVELRCDPISGHTALYWYRQSLGQGLEFLIYFQGNSAPDKSGLPSDRFSAERTGGSVSTLTIQRTQQEDSAVYLCASSSTRTSGSGWQFFGPGTRLTVL.

The chain carries TRBV10-1 and TRBJ1-1; 7 bases are a match to TRBD1. The trim removed 6 bases at V and 3 bases at J, leaving 4 bases unmatched. The CDR3 has 13 residues. Germline V gene sequence: CDR1 WNHNN, CDR2 SYGVQD (reference sequence). CDR3 in amino acids: CASSRDRDTEAFF. The CDR3 DNA reads TGCGCCAGCAGCCGGGACAGAGACACTGAAGCTTTCTTT.

V is TRBV5-1 and J is TRBJ2-1; the D is unclear. This CDR3 spans 15 amino acids. The germline V and J ends were trimmed by 5 bases and 3 bases, with 15 bases remaining between them. Germline values: CDR1 SGHRS, CDR2 YFSETQ. Here the CDR3 reads CASSTKRVGYNEQFF. CDR3 DNA sequence: TGCGCCAGCAGTACGAAAAGGGTTGGCTACAATGAGCAGTTCTTC.

The chain links TRBV27 to TRBJ1-5; maybe TRBD1 (6 bases). Germline loops: CDR1 MNHEY, CDR2 SMNVEV (reference sequence). Between the trimmed V and J ends, which lost 2 bases and 3 bases, there was a span of 11 bases. The CDR3 covers 15 residues. As DNA, the CDR3 is TGTGCCAGCAGTTTAGAAGGGGGGTTCAATCAGCCCCAGCATTTT. Translated: CASSLEGGFNQPQHF.

V and J are TRBV9 and TRBJ2-3; the D is unclear. The CDR3 covers 13 residues. V was clipped by 1 base and J by 0 bases, with 3 bases between them. In germline, CDR1 is SGDLS, CDR2 YYNGEE. The CDR3 region is CASSVSSTDTQYF. The CDR3 DNA is TGTGCCAGCAGCGTATCGAGCACAGATACGCAGTATTTT.

The V gene is TRBV7-9, the J gene TRBJ1-2; 8 bases match TRBD1. After removal of 4 bases from V and 2 bases from J, the junction contained 12 bases not matched to a gene. Germline V gene lookup returns CDR1 SEHNR and CDR2 FQNEAQ (reference sequence). The length of the CDR3 is 17 residues. CDR3 region: CASSYPSQGAWNYGYTF. Written as DNA, the CDR3 is TGTGCCAGCAGCTACCCGAGCCAGGGGGCGTGGAACTATGGCTACACCTTC.

The gene calls are TRBV10-1 and TRBJ2-1, with D tentatively TRBD1 or TRBD2 (6 bases each). The germline CDR1 and CDR2 sequences are WNHNN and SYGVQD (reference sequence). The CDR3 has 15 residues. Trimming took off 6 bases at V and 1 base at J, with 13 bases between the two ends. The CDR3 sequence: CASSARGVSYNEQFF. The CDR3 DNA is TGCGCCAGCAGCGCTAGGGGGGTATCCTACAATGAGCAGTTCTTC.

The genes are TRBV11-3 and TRBJ2-3; 8 positions agree with TRBD1. V trimming: 5 bases; J trimming: 2 bases; junction bases outside the gene matches: 6. CDR1 is SGHNT, CDR2 YENEEA, per germline. This CDR3 comprises 15 residues. The DNA for the CDR3 is TGTGCCAGCAGCCTCAGGACAGGGTTCACAGATACGCAGTATTTT. Encoded protein: CASSLRTGFTDTQYF.

The chain combines TRBV5-1 with TRBJ2-6, with 7 bases identical to TRBD1. Germline V gene data show CDR1 as SGHRS and CDR2 as YFSETQ. J was trimmed by 0 bases and V by 2 bases; bases with no gene match: 5. The CDR3 totals 17 residues. The CDR3 reads CASSFRTGGSGANVLTF. CDR3 coding DNA: TGCGCCAGCAGCTTCCGGACAGGAGGCTCTGGGGCCAACGTCCTGACTTTC. Combining the CDR3 with reference TRBV5-1 and TRBJ2-6 gives the whole variable domain KAGVTQTPRYLIKTRGQQVTLSCSPISGHRSVSWYQQTPGQGLQFLFEYFSETQRNKGNFPGRFSGRQFSNSRSEMNVSTLELGDSALYLCASSFRTGGSGANVLTFGAGSRLTVL.

This rearrangement joins TRBV15 to TRBJ1-5; 9 nucleotides align to TRBD1. Germline V gene data show CDR1 as LNHNV and CDR2 as YYDKDF (reference sequence). The CDR3 extends over 17 amino acids. The trim removed 2 bases at V and 4 bases at J, leaving 9 bases unmatched. The CDR3 region has the DNA TGTGCCACCAGCAGACTCCCGGGACAGGGAATTAATCAGCCCCAGCATTTT. Its protein product is CATSRLPGQGINQPQHF. Complete variable domain (other parts from reference TRBV15 and TRBJ1-5): DAMVIQNPRYQVTQFGKPVTLSCSQTLNHNVMYWYQQKSSQAPKLLFHYYDKDFNNEADTPDNFQSRRPNTSFCFLDIRSPGLGDTAMYLCATSRLPGQGINQPQHFGDGTRLSIL.

This rearrangement joins TRBV27 to TRBJ1-1; no definite D call. Looked up from germline, CDR1 is MNHEY and CDR2 is SMNVEV (reference sequence). V lost 5 bases and J 1 base, leaving 11 bases between the germline ends. CDR3 size: 14 residues. CDR3 nucleotide sequence: TGTGCCAGCAGTCCCTCGGTCCGGAACACTGAAGCTTTCTTT. It yields the protein CASSPSVRNTEAFF.

The chain has TRBV5-4 and TRBJ2-3, with 8 bases that match TRBD2. Germline V CDR1 and CDR2: SGHNT, YYREEE (reference sequence). The length of the CDR3 is 15 residues. V shed 4 bases, J shed 4 bases, and the junction held 8 bases outside the gene matches. This CDR3 is CASSPGLGRADTQYF. CDR3 sequence (DNA): TGTGCCAGCAGCCCGGGACTAGGCAGAGCAGATACGCAGTATTTT.

The chain is built from TRBV6-6 and TRBJ1-5; possibly TRBD1 for D (5 bases). Trimming took 7 bases from V and 6 from J, leaving 16 bases between them. CDR1 MNHNY and CDR2 SVGAGI come from the germline V gene (reference sequence). The CDR3 extends over 14 amino acids. CDR3 sequence: CASTSGQGGQPQHF. The CDR3 DNA follows: TGTGCCAGCACCTCGGGGCAGGGCGGTCAGCCCCAGCATTTT.

The rearrangement links TRBV5-6 to TRBJ1-4; D possibly corresponds to TRBD1 (6 bases). The CDR3 is made up of 18 amino acids. Trimming left V 1 base short and J 4 bases short, with 20 bases between. The germline gives CDR1 SGHDT, CDR2 YYEEEE. CDR3 loop: CASSLLGRAGAINEKLFF. The CDR3 DNA follows: TGTGCCAGCAGCTTGTTGGGTCGGGCAGGGGCCATTAATGAAAAACTGTTTTTT.

This chain links TRBV10-3 with TRBJ1-1; D gene uncertain. Germline values: CDR1 ENHRY, CDR2 SYGVKD. The V end was cut by 6 bases, the J end by 0 bases, with 11 bases between. The length of the CDR3 is 14 residues. The CDR3 region is CAISESDLNTEAFF. The CDR3 coding sequence is TGTGCCATCAGCGAATCAGATTTGAACACTGAAGCTTTCTTT.

The chain links TRBV6-5 to TRBJ2-5; weak D call: TRBD2 (5 bases). Matching the DNA end better, TRBJ2-7 makes the J call doubtful. Germline V gives CDR1 MNHEY, CDR2 SVGAGI. CDR3 length equals 13 residues. CDR3 loop: CASSLGGPYEQYF. The CDR3 DNA reads as TGTGCCAGCAGCCTTGGCGGGCCCTACGAGCAGTACTTC.

The sample holds one count of this clone. The chain employs TRBV6-6 and TRBJ1-2; 7 bases line up with TRBD1. CDR1 is MNHNY and CDR2 is SVGAGI in the germline V gene (reference sequence). V lost 4 bases and J lost 8; bases outside the gene matches: 4. The CDR3 contains 12 residues. This CDR3 is CASSSDRRGYTF. The CDR3 bases are TGTGCCAGCAGTTCGGACAGGCGAGGCTACACCTTC.

The CDR3 DNA sequence: TGTGCCAGTAGTATAGACCAATTAGCGGGACGCTACAATGAGCAGTTCTTC. It encodes CASSIDQLAGRYNEQFF. The rearrangement joins TRBV19 to TRBJ2-1, with 8 bases identical to TRBD2. After removal of 0 bases from V and 3 bases from J, the junction contained 7 bases not matched to a gene. In germline, CDR1 is LNHDA, CDR2 SQIVND (reference sequence). This CDR3 contains 17 residues.

V and J are TRBV4-3 and TRBJ2-3; unclear D gene. The germline CDR1 and CDR2 sequences are LGHNA and YSLEER. This CDR3 comprises 17 residues. Trimming removed 2 bases from V and 1 base from J, with 16 bases in between. CDR3 in amino acids: CASSQRSEPGGTDTQYF. CDR3 sequence (DNA): TGCGCCAGCAGCCAACGGAGCGAACCTGGGGGCACAGATACGCAGTATTTT.